This entry lists 2 T cell receptor beta chains sequenced from one sample in a study of blood T cell repertoires in COVID-19. The assay was immunoSEQ multiplex PCR, and TCRdb's table has in-frame clones only and misses some. The sample comprises hundreds of thousands of clones, about 90% of which are singletons, and 2.5% to 3.5% rests with the top ten. Sequenced material: PBMCs or T cells enriched from blood (not recorded which). All receptors derive from a woman younger than 45 who had recovered from COVID-19.

This chain links TRBV15 with TRBJ2-1; 9 bases match TRBD1. V lost 1 base and J lost 6; bases outside the gene matches: 7. The germline V gene has CDR1 LNHNV and CDR2 YYDKDF (reference sequence). There are 16 residues in the CDR3. The CDR3, as DNA: TGTGCCACCAGCAGAGCTACGGGACAGGGTTTCAATGAGCAGTTCTTC. Residues: CATSRATGQGFNEQFF.

The chain couples TRBV18 to TRBJ1-2; 7 bases agree with TRBD1. There are 15 residues in the CDR3. Trimming took 3 bases from V and 2 from J; bases not matched to a gene: 6. Germline CDR1 reads KGHSH; CDR2 reads LQKENI. The CDR3 DNA reads as TGTGCCAGCTCACCCACAGGGGAGTCCAACTATGGCTACACCTTC. As protein: CASSPTGESNYGYTF.